This TCR beta chain was recovered during a study of human T cells and chemical hapten exposure. General study points: TCRs exceeding a frequency of 1 in 1000 stayed unchanged under DPC sensitization.

The time point denotes: patch test 2, 6 weeks after DPC sensitization. Treatment specified: therapeutic diphenylcyclopropenone sensitization with weekly scalp DPC. The CDR3 loop spans 11 amino acids. The germline V gene encodes CDR1 SQVTM and CDR2 ANQGSEA. Trimming took off 5 bases at V and 3 bases at J, with 8 bases between the two ends. This clonotype was recorded a few times. Its antigen is unidentified. Each CDR3 protein gets one entry after TCRdb re-called the RACE reads with MiXCR. The sample carries fewer than 100,000 distinct CDR3 sequences, around 10% recorded once. The TCR was taken from a man aged 18 to 30 with alopecia areata. Some clones in this sample may be carry-over from other donors' samples. This sample comprised whole blood, obtained in connection with sensitization to the hapten diphenylcyclopropenone (DPC). The chain joins TRBV29-1 to TRBJ2-7; unclear D gene. CDR3 protein: CSVSRDYEQYF. The CDR3, as DNA: TGCAGCGTTTCCCGAGACTACGAGCAGTACTTC.